These T cell receptor beta chains were read from a single sample in a study of Ad26.COV2.S vaccination and SARS-CoV-2 variants. Data came from immunoSEQ multiplex PCR; TCRdb stores just in-frame clones and leaves some out. Here the sample spans more than 250,000 clones, around 87% being singletons. The sample here was peripheral blood, taken in a trial of Ad26.COV2.S vaccine versus placebo. All receptors derive from a person between 18 and 60 years old who received the Ad26.COV2.S COVID-19 vaccine or a placebo. Both conserved end residues are trimmed from each CDR3. The order of the fields is V gene, J gene, CDR3 protein.

TRBV11-2	TRBJ1-1	ASSRGLNTEAF
TRBV6-5	TRBJ2-3	ASSYSNQGRDTQY
TRBV27	TRBJ2-1	ASRGQGLSSYNEQF
TRBV7-8	TRBJ2-1	ASSLNGYEQF
TRBV27	TRBJ2-1	ASSLIAGLSYNEQF
TRBV18	TRBJ2-3	ASSLDRRDTDTQY
TRBV18	TRBJ2-7	ASSPTLQVQASKQY
TRBV7-2	TRBJ2-1	ASSSTPSGGANEQF
TRBV5-1	TRBJ1-2	ASSPDGNYGYT
TRBV30	TRBJ1-1	AWSVQENTEAF
TRBV29-1	TRBJ1-3	SGAIPGGENTIY
TRBV3-1/TRBV3-2	TRBJ1-6	ASGPPYNSPLH
TRBV27	TRBJ2-2	ASSSWGFTGELF
TRBV6-1	TRBJ1-2	ASSEAGRDSYGYT
TRBV27	TRBJ1-2	ASSPTSGFGYT